These T cell receptor beta chains were read from a single sample in a study of T cells in Graves' hyperthyroidism and ophthalmopathy. TCRdb reanalysed the multiplex PCR reads using MiXCR and keeps one entry per CDR3 protein. The data contain approximately 370,000 distinct CDR3 sequences, about a sixth of them singletons. The sequencing input was blood. The receptor set was obtained from a woman aged 25 to 39 with Graves' hyperthyroidism that later progressed to Graves' ophthalmopathy. CDR3s include the opening cysteine and the closing phenylalanine or tryptophan. The D gene is left open where the match is weak. The size entry is marked missing in some rows and otherwise reads once, few, many or a size class.

j_call,v_call,cdr3_length,clone_size,d_call,cdr3_aa,cdr3_nt
TRBJ2-3,TRBV12-3/TRBV12-4,14,NA,NA,CASRRSGGTDTQYF,TGTGCCAGCAGGAGGTCGGGCGGCACAGATACGCAGTATTTT
TRBJ2-1,TRBV6-1,15,few,TRBD2,CASSMLAGAYNEQFF,TGTGCCAGCAGCATGCTAGCGGGAGCCTACAATGAGCAGTTCTTC
TRBJ2-2,TRBV4-1,15,NA,NA,CASSPLAGNTGELFF,TGCGCCAGCAGCCCGCTGGCGGGGAACACCGGGGAGCTGTTTTTT
TRBJ1-6,TRBV2,17,many,NA,CASSDLPETANNSPLHF,TGTGCCAGCAGTGATCTACCCGAGACAGCAAATAATTCACCCCTCCACTTT
TRBJ2-7,TRBV4-1,16,many,NA,CASSQVVGRTPYEQYF,TGCGCCAGCAGCCAAGTTGTCGGGCGTACCCCCTACGAGCAGTACTTC
TRBJ2-2,TRBV2,14,many,TRBD1,CASSSDRDTGELFF,TGTGCCAGCTCTTCGGACAGGGACACCGGGGAGCTGTTTTTT
TRBJ2-6,TRBV12-3/TRBV12-4,15,NA,NA,CASSRSTSGANVLTF,TGTGCCAGCAGCCGATCCACCTCTGGGGCCAACGTCCTGACTTTC
TRBJ1-5,TRBV30,13,NA,TRBD1,CAWSRQGRQPQHF,TGTGCCTGGAGCCGACAGGGGAGACAGCCCCAGCATTTT
TRBJ2-1,TRBV2,14,many,TRBD2,CASRGVAGFHEQFF,TGTGCCAGCCGGGGGGTAGCGGGATTTCATGAGCAGTTCTTC
TRBJ1-2,TRBV19,14,few,NA,CASSSGVQGGVYTF,TGTGCCAGTAGTTCAGGTGTACAGGGAGGCGTCTACACCTTC
TRBJ1-6,TRBV20-1,12,NA,TRBD1,CSGGTVNSPLHF,TGCAGTGGCGGGACAGTTAATTCACCCCTCCACTTT
TRBJ1-1,TRBV27,14,many,NA,CASMGFDMNTEAFF,TGTGCCAGCATGGGCTTCGATATGAACACTGAAGCTTTCTTT
TRBJ2-7,TRBV12-3/TRBV12-4,12,many,NA,CASSTEGGEQYF,TGTGCCAGCAGCACTGAGGGGGGGGAGCAGTACTTC
TRBJ1-2,TRBV28,16,many,NA,CASQRITGLANYGYTF,TGTGCCAGCCAACGTATTACAGGCCTAGCTAACTATGGCTACACCTTC
TRBJ1-1,TRBV28,12,many,NA,CASSPEWAEAFF,TGTGCCAGCAGTCCAGAGTGGGCTGAAGCTTTCTTT
TRBJ2-5,TRBV6-1,16,many,NA,CASSELGAGVQETQYF,TGTGCCAGCAGTGAACTGGGGGCAGGGGTACAGGAGACCCAGTACTTC
TRBJ1-1,TRBV5-1,13,few,NA,CASSLESSVGAFF,TGCGCCAGCAGCTTGGAAAGTAGCGTAGGAGCTTTCTTT
TRBJ2-1,TRBV29-1,11,NA,NA,CSVVGYNEQFF,TGCAGCGTTGTAGGCTACAATGAGCAGTTCTTC
TRBJ1-2,TRBV29-1,14,many,TRBD1,CSVEDDRGRRGYTF,TGCAGCGTTGAAGACGACAGGGGGCGCCGAGGCTACACCTTC
TRBJ2-6,TRBV7-9,19,NA,NA,CASSPLQKFTYSGANVLTF,TGTGCCAGCAGCCCATTACAGAAGTTCACTTACTCTGGGGCCAACGTCCTGACTTTC
TRBJ2-6,TRBV7-9,17,few,NA,CASSLGSRGSGANVLTF,TGTGCCAGCAGCTTAGGAAGTCGGGGATCCGGGGCCAACGTCCTGACTTTC
TRBJ1-1,TRBV2,12,NA,NA,CASRRRETEAFF,TGTGCCAGCAGACGAAGGGAGACTGAAGCTTTCTTT
TRBJ2-5,TRBV19,14,many,TRBD1,CASSDGTGQETQYF,TGTGCCAGTAGTGATGGGACAGGGCAAGAGACCCAGTACTTC